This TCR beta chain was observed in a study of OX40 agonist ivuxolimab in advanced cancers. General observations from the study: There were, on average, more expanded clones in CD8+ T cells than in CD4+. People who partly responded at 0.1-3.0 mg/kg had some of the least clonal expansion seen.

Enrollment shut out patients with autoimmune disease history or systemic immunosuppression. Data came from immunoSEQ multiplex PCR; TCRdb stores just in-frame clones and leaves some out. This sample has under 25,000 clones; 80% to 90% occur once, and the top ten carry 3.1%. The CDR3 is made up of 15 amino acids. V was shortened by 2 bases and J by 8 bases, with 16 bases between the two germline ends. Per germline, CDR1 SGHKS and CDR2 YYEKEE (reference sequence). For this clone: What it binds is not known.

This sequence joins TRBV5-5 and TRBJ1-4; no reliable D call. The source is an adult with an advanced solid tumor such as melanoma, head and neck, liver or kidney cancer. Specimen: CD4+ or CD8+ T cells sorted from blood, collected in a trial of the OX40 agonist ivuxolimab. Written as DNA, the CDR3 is TGTGCCAGCAGCTTCCCCCCGGGAAACGGGGAAAAACTGTTTTTT. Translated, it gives CASSFPPGNGEKLFF. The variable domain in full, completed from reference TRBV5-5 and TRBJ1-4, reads DAGVTQSPTHLIKTRGQQVTLRCSPISGHKSVSWYQQVLGQGPQFIFQYYEKEERGRGNFPDRFSARQFPNYSSELNVNALLLGDSALYLCASSFPPGNGEKLFFGSGTQLSVL.